This entry lists 23 T cell receptor beta chains sequenced from one sample in a study of OX40 agonist ivuxolimab in advanced cancers. Receptor libraries were prepared by the immunoSEQ multiplex PCR assay. What TCRdb holds here is the immuneACCESS table cut down to in-frame rearrangements. Part of the clones is not present; checked against another copy, under half of the missing clones reflect an unresolved V gene, and the others are unexplained. For this sample there are some 97,000 clones; over 75% appear just once. The ten top clones hold approximately 0.16% of the sample. Sequencing used CD4+ or CD8+ T cells sorted from blood, obtained in a trial of the OX40 agonist ivuxolimab. Receptors were obtained from an adult with an advanced solid tumor such as melanoma, head and neck, liver or kidney cancer.

Only a few counts were recorded for this clone. The chain couples TRBV6-5 to TRBJ2-2; D possibly corresponds to TRBD1 (6 bases). V lost 5 bases and J lost 6, with 16 bases in between. Germline V gene sequence: CDR1 MNHEY, CDR2 SVGAGI. The CDR3 is 15 residues long. CDR3 in DNA: TGTGCCAGCAGTACCCTGTCGGCAGGGGCCGGGGAGCTGTTTTTT. Its protein is CASSTLSAGAGELFF.

This chain links TRBV28 with TRBJ1-5, with 8 bases aligning to TRBD1. CDR1 MDHEN and CDR2 SYDVKM come from the germline V gene. With 5 bases clipped from V and 4 bases from J, the junction kept 7 bases outside the gene matches. The CDR3 runs to 15 residues. DNA of the CDR3: TGTGCCAGCAGTAGCTGGACAGGGACGAATCAGCCCCAGCATTTT. This encodes CASSSWTGTNQPQHF.

The gene calls are TRBV2 and TRBJ2-6; 10 bases align to TRBD1. The V segment lost 5 bases and the J segment 2 bases; nucleotides outside the gene matches: 6. The CDR3 spans 17 residues. Germline CDR1 reads SNHLY; CDR2 reads FYNNEI. CDR3 residues: CASSRQGAATGANVLTF. The CDR3 nucleotides are TGTGCCAGCAGTAGACAGGGGGCGGCAACTGGGGCCAACGTCCTGACTTTC.

V gene TRBV29-1 combines with J gene TRBJ2-7; D call uncertain. Germline CDR1 is SQVTM and CDR2 is ANQGSEA. V was shortened by 4 bases and J by 3 bases, with 13 bases between the two germline ends. The CDR3 totals 13 residues. CDR3 sequence: CSVGATFDYEQYF. In DNA, the CDR3 is TGCAGCGTTGGGGCTACCTTTGACTACGAGCAGTACTTC.

This chain uses TRBV28 with TRBJ2-2; perhaps TRBD1 as D (5 bases). This CDR3 has 14 residues. Trimming removed 6 bases at V and 1 base at J, with 9 bases between. Germline CDR1 MDHEN, CDR2 SYDVKM. Here the CDR3 reads CASSIDRNTGELFF. DNA for the CDR3: TGTGCCAGCAGCATCGACAGGAACACCGGGGAGCTGTTTTTT. Full variable domain (rest looked up from reference TRBV28 and TRBJ2-2): DVKVTQSSRYLVKRTGEKVFLECVQDMDHENMFWYRQDPGLGLRLIYFSYDVKMKEKGDIPEGYSVSREKKERFSLILESASTNQTSMYLCASSIDRNTGELFFGEGSRLTVL.

The J gene is TRBJ2-1, the V gene TRBV5-4, with a possible D match to TRBD2 (6 bases). The CDR3 runs to 16 residues. V was trimmed by 4 bases and J by 2 bases, leaving 16 bases between them. Per germline, CDR1 SGHNT and CDR2 YYREEE (reference sequence). The CDR3, as DNA: TGTGCCAGCAGCGGAGGGACCGTTGTAACCTACAATGAGCAGTTCTTC. It codes for CASSGGTVVTYNEQFF.

The rearrangement uses TRBV21-1 and TRBJ2-7; the table's D gene call, TRBD2, was not cross checked with the DNA. TRBV21-1 is a documented pseudogene. This CDR3 is 14 amino acids long. The CDR3 region has the DNA TGTGCCAGCAGCGGACGGGGGGGCCTCTACGAGCAGTACTTC. Its translation is CASSGRGGLYEQYF.

The V call is TRBV7-2, the J call TRBJ2-7; perhaps TRBD1 as D (5 bases). V was pared by 0 bases and J by 6 bases, with 15 bases between. The CDR3 contains 15 residues. The germline V gene encodes CDR1 SGHTA and CDR2 FQGNSA. CDR3 sequence: CASSLAFQGAVEQYF. For the CDR3, the DNA is TGTGCCAGCAGCTTAGCCTTCCAGGGTGCGGTCGAGCAGTACTTC.

The rearrangement links TRBV5-5 to TRBJ1-2; 8 nucleotides align to TRBD1. V shed 3 bases and J 2 bases; nucleotides not matched to a gene: 3. Germline V gives CDR1 SGHKS, CDR2 YYEKEE (reference sequence). The CDR3 has 14 residues. The CDR3 DNA follows: TGTGCCAGCAGCTGGACAGGGACCAACTATGGCTACACCTTC. Translation gives CASSWTGTNYGYTF.

Details on this clone: The junction differs from germline at one of its ends, possibly a read error. This sample also contains other DNA sequences that code for the same CDR3. The chain combines TRBV5-4 with TRBJ1-4; 7 bases match TRBD1. This CDR3 has 15 amino acids. Germline V gene lookup returns CDR1 SGHNT and CDR2 YYREEE (reference sequence). The CDR3: CASSLSGTDNEKLFF. CDR3 coding DNA: TGTGCCAGCAGCTTGTCCGGGACAGACAATGAAAAACTGTTTTTC.

The chain links TRBV28 to TRBJ2-7; 7 nucleotides match TRBD1. This CDR3 has 13 amino acids. In germline, CDR1 is MDHEN, CDR2 SYDVKM. V dropped 7 bases and J dropped 0; count of bases not matched to a gene: 3. The CDR3 region has the DNA TGTGCCAGCACGAGGGACAGCTCCTACGAGCAGTACTTC. Encoded protein: CASTRDSSYEQYF.

V is TRBV4-1 and J is TRBJ1-3; unclear D gene. The length of the CDR3 is 16 residues. Trimming removed 1 base at V and 1 base at J, with 11 bases between. Germline loops: CDR1 MGHRA, CDR2 YSYEKL. The CDR3 loop is CASSQVLQRSGNTIYF. The CDR3 region has the DNA TGCGCCAGCAGCCAAGTGTTGCAGCGGTCTGGAAACACCATATATTTT.

This clone has a single count. The chain couples TRBV5-1 to TRBJ2-1; TRBD2 agrees at 9 bases. The CDR3 contains 14 residues. Looked up from germline, CDR1 is SGHRS and CDR2 is YFSETQ. The junction had 5 bases not matched to a gene; V was cut back by 4 bases and J by 6 bases. This CDR3 is CASSQLAGTNEQFF. The CDR3, as DNA: TGCGCCAGCAGCCAACTAGCGGGTACCAATGAGCAGTTCTTC.

This sequence joins TRBV18 and TRBJ2-1; either TRBD1 or TRBD2 may fit D (5 bases each). CDR3 size: 15 residues. Trimming removed 1 base from V and 4 bases from J, with 11 bases in between. Germline V lookup: CDR1 KGHSH, CDR2 LQKENI. CDR3 nucleotide sequence: TGTGCCAGCTCACCACTCCCGGGGCTGTACAATGAGCAGTTCTTC. The encoded protein is CASSPLPGLYNEQFF.

This chain links TRBV11-3 with TRBJ1-2; possible D gene TRBD1, 6 bases. This CDR3 is 16 amino acids long. Germline V lookup: CDR1 SGHNT, CDR2 YENEEA. Trimming removed 5 bases at V and 2 bases at J, with 18 bases between. The CDR3 reads CASSPLHRVGNYGYTF. DNA for the CDR3: TGTGCCAGCAGCCCCCTCCACAGGGTCGGGAACTATGGCTACACCTTC.

This clone was seen only once. CDR3 loop: CASSRNTGNQPQHF. CDR3 in DNA: TGTGCCAGCAGCAGGAATACAGGGAATCAGCCCCAGCATTTT. The V call is TRBV9, the J call TRBJ1-5, with TRBD1 as a possible D gene (6 bases). Trimming cost V 4 bases and J 4 bases, with 12 bases left between them. This CDR3 is 14 amino acids long. Germline loops: CDR1 SGDLS, CDR2 YYNGEE.

V usage is TRBV15 and J usage is TRBJ2-7; D is possibly TRBD1 or TRBD2 (5 bases each). CDR3 length equals 15 residues. Trimming removed 1 base from V and 2 bases from J, with 12 bases in between. The germline V gene has CDR1 LNHNV and CDR2 YYDKDF (reference sequence). The CDR3 loop is CATSRGGGQTYEQYF. The CDR3 region has the DNA TGTGCCACCAGCAGAGGGGGCGGGCAAACCTACGAGCAGTACTTC.

The V call is TRBV5-1, the J call TRBJ2-3, with D possibly being TRBD2 (5 bases). Germline CDR1 reads SGHRS; CDR2 reads YFSETQ. Trimming stripped 2 bases from V and 0 bases from J, with 7 bases between. This CDR3 has 14 amino acids. This CDR3 is CASSLGGSTDTQYF. CDR3 sequence (DNA): TGCGCCAGCAGCTTAGGAGGCAGCACAGATACGCAGTATTTT.

This chain joins TRBV7-3 and TRBJ2-1, with TRBD2 identical over 8 bases. V shed 5 bases and J 5 bases; nucleotides not matched to a gene: 11. The CDR3 sequence is 16 residues long. Germline values: CDR1 SGHTA, CDR2 FQGTGA. The CDR3 DNA sequence: TGTGCCAGCAGCCTCCTAGCGGGCGGAGGTAACAATGAGCAGTTCTTC. It codes for CASSLLAGGGNNEQFF.

The chain joins TRBV5-1 to TRBJ2-2, with 11 nucleotides matching TRBD2. The V gene end was trimmed by 2 bases and the J gene end by 8 bases; junction bases not matched to a gene: 8. The CDR3 has 16 amino acids. In germline, CDR1 is SGHRS, CDR2 YFSETQ. CDR3 residues: CASSFQGTSGGGELFF. CDR3 coding DNA: TGCGCCAGCAGCTTCCAGGGGACTAGCGGAGGGGGGGAGCTGTTTTTT.

With respect to this clone: One junction end disagrees with the germline gene, perhaps due to a read error. The V gene is TRBV19, the J gene TRBJ1-6; D unresolved. The CDR3 spans 13 residues. Germline CDR1 and CDR2: LNHDA and SQIVND (reference sequence). In nucleotides, the CDR3 is TGTGCCAGTAACCCACGGGGAAATTCACCCCTCCGCTTT. Translating gives CASNPRGNSPLRF.

The rearrangement uses TRBV2 and TRBJ2-7, with 8 bases that match TRBD1. CDR1 is SNHLY and CDR2 is FYNNEI in the germline V gene. This CDR3 region has 13 residues. J was trimmed by 5 bases and V by 10 bases; bases with no gene match: 10. CDR3 residues: CAIAKDRVNEQYF. DNA of the CDR3: TGTGCCATAGCTAAGGACAGGGTCAACGAGCAGTACTTC.

This clone was detected a few times. The CDR3 region is CASSSAYEQYF. For the CDR3, the DNA is TGTGCCAGCAGCTCCGCCTACGAGCAGTACTTC. The chain carries TRBV7-8 and TRBJ2-7, with D unclear. Trimming took 4 bases from V and 2 from J, leaving 3 bases between them. The CDR3 has 11 residues. CDR1 and CDR2 from the germline V gene are SGHVS and FQNEAQ. Based on the CDR3 plus reference TRBV7-8 and TRBJ2-7, the full variable domain is GAGVSQSPRYKVAKRGQDVALRCDPISGHVSLFWYQQALGQGPEFLTYFQNEAQLDKSGLPSDRFFAERPEGSVSTLKIQRTQQEDSAVYLCASSSAYEQYFGPGTRLTVT.